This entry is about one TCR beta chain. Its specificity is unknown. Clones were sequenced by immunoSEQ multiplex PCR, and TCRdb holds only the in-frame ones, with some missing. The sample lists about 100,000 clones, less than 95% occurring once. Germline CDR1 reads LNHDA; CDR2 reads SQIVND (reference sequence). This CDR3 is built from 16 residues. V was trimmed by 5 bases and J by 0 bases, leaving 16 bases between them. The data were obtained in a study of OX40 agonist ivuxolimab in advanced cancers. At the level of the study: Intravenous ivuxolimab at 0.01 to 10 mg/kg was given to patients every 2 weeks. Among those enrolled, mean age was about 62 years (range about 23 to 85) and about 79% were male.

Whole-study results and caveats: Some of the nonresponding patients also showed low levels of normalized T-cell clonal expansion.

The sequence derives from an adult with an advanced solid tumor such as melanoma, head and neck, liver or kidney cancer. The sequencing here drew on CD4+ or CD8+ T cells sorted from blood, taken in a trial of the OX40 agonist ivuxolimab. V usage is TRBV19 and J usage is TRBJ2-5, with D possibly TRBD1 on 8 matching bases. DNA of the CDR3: TGTGCCAGTAGTGCAACAGGGGGAGGGGACCAAGAGACCCAGTACTTC. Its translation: CASSATGGGDQETQYF.